The 9 T cell receptor beta chains below come from one sample, sequenced in a study of cytomegalovirus exposure and HLA in healthy donors. PCR used 60 Vbeta primers and 13 Jbeta primers. Clones were read by immunoSEQ multiplex PCR, and TCRdb kept only the in-frame ones, dropping some. The sample includes roughly 160,000 clones, roughly 75% of them seen just once. Material for sequencing was PBMCs. The receptors stem from a woman aged 45-65 years in good health and CMV-seropositive.

This clone was counted once. One end of the junction does not line up with germline, which may come from a read error. This sequence joins TRBV7-9 and TRBJ1-1, with D possibly matching TRBD1 (6 bases). Germline lookup yields CDR1 SEHNR and CDR2 FQNEAQ (reference sequence). CDR3 length equals 14 residues. In DNA form, the CDR3 reads TGTGCCAGCAGCTTAGGGGGGACACTCACTAAAGCTTTCTTT. It yields the protein CASSLGGTLTKAFF.

V and J are TRBV28 and TRBJ1-1; D is possibly TRBD1 (5 bases). The germline CDR1 and CDR2 sequences are MDHEN and SYDVKM. The CDR3 covers 14 residues. Trimming removed 7 bases at V and 6 bases at J, with 18 bases between. CDR3 nucleotides: TGTGCCAGCAAAGGTCCAGCAGGGATGGCTGAAGCTTTCTTT. Translation gives CASKGPAGMAEAFF.

The CDR3 DNA follows: TGTGCCAGTGGGGGACAGGCGATCTTCTATGGCTACACCTTC. It translates to CASGGQAIFYGYTF. The chain recombines TRBV9 with TRBJ1-2, with 8 bases that match TRBD1. Germline values: CDR1 SGDLS, CDR2 YYNGEE. This CDR3 is built from 14 residues. The trim removed 8 bases at V and 4 bases at J, leaving 10 bases unmatched.

The rearrangement joins TRBV5-4 to TRBJ2-7; a possible D gene is TRBD2 (5 bases). Germline V gene lookup returns CDR1 SGHNT and CDR2 YYREEE (reference sequence). The V gene lost 0 bases and the J gene lost 3 bases, with 16 bases spanning the gap. This CDR3 contains 16 residues. This CDR3 is CASSLAIGRSGYEQYF. Here the CDR3 DNA reads TGTGCCAGCAGCTTGGCGATCGGTAGGAGCGGCTACGAGCAGTACTTC.

The V gene is TRBV19, the J gene TRBJ2-3; D not resolved. The CDR3 runs 15 residues. Trimming cost V 1 base and J 2 bases, with 10 bases left between them. Germline V gene sequence: CDR1 LNHDA, CDR2 SQIVND (reference sequence). CDR3 sequence reads: CASSIVGRSTDTQYF. The DNA of the CDR3 is TGTGCCAGTAGTATAGTCGGCAGGTCCACAGATACGCAGTATTTT.

V and J are TRBV11-2 and TRBJ1-5; a weak D match, TRBD1 (6 bases). V was clipped by 3 bases and J by 4 bases, with 13 bases between them. Germline CDR1 and CDR2: SGHAT and FQNNGV. The length of the CDR3 is 15 residues. As DNA, the CDR3 is TGTGCCAGCAGCTTGTACAGGGCTCCAAATCAGCCCCAGCATTTT. This encodes CASSLYRAPNQPQHF.

The chain uses TRBV4-3 and TRBJ1-1; 12 positions agree with TRBD1. Germline assignment: CDR1 LGHNA and CDR2 YSLEER. J gave up 0 bases and V 0 bases, and 11 bases lay outside the gene matches. This CDR3 region has 20 residues. Written as DNA, the CDR3 is TGCGCCAGCAGCCAAGAAATCGGGACAGGGGGCGGCCTCATGAACACTGAAGCTTTCTTT. This translates into CASSQEIGTGGGLMNTEAFF.

The gene calls are TRBV6-5 and TRBJ2-7; TRBD1 matches at 8 bases. Germline V CDR1 and CDR2: MNHEY, SVGAGI. The V and J ends lost 6 bases and 2 bases, in that order; junction bases with no gene match: 6. The CDR3 length is 14 residues. CDR3 DNA: TGTGCCAGCAGCCTTAGACAGGGGCCCTACGAGCAGTACTTC. It codes for CASSLRQGPYEQYF.

Note on this clone: The junction does not match germline at one end; this may be a read error. This chain connects TRBV7-9 to TRBJ2-7; TRBD2 agrees at 8 bases. Per germline, CDR1 SEHNR and CDR2 FQNEAQ (reference sequence). This CDR3 is 16 amino acids long. CDR3: CSSSLTGRAPPNEQYF. In nucleotides, the CDR3 is TGTTCCAGCAGCCTGACCGGGAGGGCCCCTCCTAACGAGCAGTACTTC. The full variable domain, rest sourced from reference TRBV7-9 and TRBJ2-7, is DTGVSQNPRHKITKRGQNVTFRCDPISEHNRLYWYRQTLGQGPEFLTYFQNEAQLEKSRLLSDRFSAERPKGSFSTLEIQRTEQGDSAMYLCSSSLTGRAPPNEQYFGPGTRLTVT.